This entry lists 26 T cell receptor beta chains sequenced from one sample in a study of cytomegalovirus exposure and HLA in healthy donors. The PCR made use of 60 Vbeta and 13 Jbeta primers. The method was immunoSEQ multiplex PCR; TCRdb's version includes in-frame clones alone and lacks a portion of them. The top ten clones hold around 1.5% of a sample with around 180,000 clones, approximately 71% of them seen once. Sequencing was carried out using PBMCs. These receptors all stem from a girl aged 10 to 17 in good health and CMV-seronegative.

V and J are TRBV19 and TRBJ2-1; TRBD2 is a possible D gene (6 bases). There are 15 residues in the CDR3. V was trimmed by 8 bases and J by 1 base, leaving 15 bases between them. The germline V gene has CDR1 LNHDA and CDR2 SQIVND (reference sequence). The CDR3 bases are TGTGCCAGTTGGGACCCCGGAGGGTCCTACAATGAGCAGTTCTTC. It yields the protein CASWDPGGSYNEQFF. Combining the CDR3 with reference TRBV19 and TRBJ2-1 gives the whole variable domain DGGITQSPKYLFRKEGQNVTLSCEQNLNHDAMYWYRQDPGQGLRLIYYSQIVNDFQKGDIAEGYSVSREKKESFPLTVTSAQKNPTAFYLCASWDPGGSYNEQFFGPGTRLTVL.

This rearrangement joins TRBV29-1 to TRBJ1-3; D is unclear. Germline assignment: CDR1 SQVTM and CDR2 ANQGSEA. The CDR3 is made up of 14 amino acids. V lost 6 bases, J lost 3 bases, and 15 bases lay in between. In DNA, the CDR3 is TGCAGCGTGGGCGGGAGGGCAAGTGGAAACACCATATATTTT. It is translated as CSVGGRASGNTIYF.

This clone has a handful of counts. J is TRBJ2-1 and V is TRBV18; D gene uncertain. CDR1 and CDR2 (germline): KGHSH, LQKENI. Trimming removed 0 bases at V and 7 bases at J, with 7 bases between. There are 13 residues in the CDR3. Here the CDR3 DNA reads TGTGCCAGCTCACCACCGCAGGAAAATGAGCAGTTCTTC. Translated: CASSPPQENEQFF.

The CDR3 DNA reads as TGTGCCAGCAGCCAGGAGCTGCAGCAAGAGACCCAGTACTTC. Translation: CASSQELQQETQYF. The chain has TRBV4-2 and TRBJ2-5; D gene unclear. Germline V lookup: CDR1 LGHNA, CDR2 YNFKEQ. Deletions cut 3 bases from V and 2 bases from J, with 10 bases between. CDR3 size: 14 residues.

The chain employs TRBV7-9 and TRBJ2-7; D is uncertain. The CDR3 is made up of 12 amino acids. The germline V and J ends were trimmed by 4 bases and 5 bases, with 9 bases remaining between them. Germline V lookup: CDR1 SEHNR, CDR2 FQNEAQ (reference sequence). This CDR3 reads CASSSWQDEQYF. CDR3 nucleotide sequence: TGTGCCAGCAGCTCGTGGCAAGACGAGCAGTACTTC. Complete variable domain (other parts from reference TRBV7-9 and TRBJ2-7): DTGVSQNPRHKITKRGQNVTFRCDPISEHNRLYWYRQTLGQGPEFLTYFQNEAQLEKSRLLSDRFSAERPKGSFSTLEIQRTEQGDSAMYLCASSSWQDEQYFGPGTRLTVT.

The chain uses TRBV10-3 and TRBJ1-2; tentatively, D is TRBD1 (5 bases). In germline, CDR1 is ENHRY, CDR2 SYGVKD. This CDR3 contains 15 residues. Trimming stripped 0 bases from V and 6 bases from J, with 14 bases between. The CDR3 DNA sequence: TGTGCCATCAGTGAGTCGAAGGGCAGGGAGGATGGCTACACCTTC. It encodes CAISESKGREDGYTF.

This clone has just a few counts. The V and J genes are TRBV18 and TRBJ1-6, with 9 bases aligning to TRBD1. V was clipped by 2 bases and J by 7 bases; unmatched bases: 6. From germline, CDR1 is KGHSH and CDR2 LQKENI. This CDR3 is built from 16 residues. The CDR3 loop reads CASSPVGQGNNSPLHF. The CDR3 coding sequence is TGTGCCAGCTCACCAGTTGGACAGGGGAACAATTCACCCCTCCACTTT.

The chain links TRBV5-1 to TRBJ1-1; weak D call: TRBD1 (5 bases). CDR1 and CDR2 from the germline V gene are SGHRS and YFSETQ. The germline V and J ends were trimmed by 0 bases and 0 bases, with 12 bases remaining between them. This CDR3 has 16 amino acids. The CDR3 coding sequence is TGCGCCAGCAGCTTGGATTCGGGGGGGATGAACACTGAAGCTTTCTTT. Its protein is CASSLDSGGMNTEAFF.

The rearrangement uses TRBV7-9 and TRBJ2-7, with D possibly being TRBD1 (6 bases). Germline V gives CDR1 SEHNR, CDR2 FQNEAQ (reference sequence). The CDR3 length is 13 residues. Trimming cost V 5 bases and J 6 bases, with 14 bases left between them. The CDR3 is CASSARQEREQYF. Here the CDR3 DNA reads TGTGCCAGCAGCGCTAGACAGGAACGCGAGCAGTACTTC.

This clone has just a few counts. The chain joins TRBV2 to TRBJ2-7, with 10 bases fitting TRBD1. This CDR3 has 15 amino acids. Germline V gene lookup returns CDR1 SNHLY and CDR2 FYNNEI. The ends lost 2 bases at V and 5 bases at J; junction bases unmatched: 6. CDR3 loop: CASSETGGQGNEQYF. The CDR3 bases are TGTGCCAGCAGTGAAACGGGGGGACAGGGGAACGAGCAGTACTTC.

CDR3 residues: CASSEYGGDFIEQFF. The CDR3 nucleotides are TGTGCCAGCAGTGAATACGGGGGGGACTTTATCGAGCAGTTCTTC. The chain carries TRBV2 and TRBJ2-1; 8 nucleotides align to TRBD2. V was clipped by 2 bases and J by 10 bases; unmatched bases: 10. Looked up from germline, CDR1 is SNHLY and CDR2 is FYNNEI. This CDR3 contains 15 residues.

This rearrangement joins TRBV4-2 to TRBJ1-1, with 8 nucleotides matching TRBD1. The CDR3 covers 14 residues. V trimming: 2 bases; J trimming: 8 bases; junction bases outside the gene matches: 7. The germline V gene has CDR1 LGHNA and CDR2 YNFKEQ. CDR3 sequence reads: CASSQPTGGVEAFF. The CDR3 DNA sequence: TGTGCCAGCAGCCAACCCACAGGGGGGGTGGAAGCTTTCTTT.

The DNA of the CDR3 is TGTGCAAGTCGCCAAGGGACAGGGGTAAAAGTCACTGAAGCTTTCTTT. It is translated as CASRQGTGVKVTEAFF. The chain links TRBV12-2 to TRBJ1-1; the table's D call, TRBD1, was not checked against the DNA. TRBV12-2 is flagged as a pseudogene. The CDR3 totals 16 residues.

CDR3 sequence reads: CASSPPSRQQETQYF. The CDR3 region has the DNA TGTGCCAGCTCACCACCTTCGAGACAACAAGAGACCCAGTACTTC. V and J are TRBV18 and TRBJ2-5; D unclear. Germline V gene data show CDR1 as KGHSH and CDR2 as LQKENI. The length of the CDR3 is 15 residues. Trimming cost V 0 bases and J 2 bases, with 10 bases left between them.

The V and J genes are TRBV5-4 and TRBJ2-3; D call uncertain. V shed 1 base and J shed 4 bases, with 7 bases lying between them. The CDR3 runs 13 residues. Germline V gene lookup returns CDR1 SGHNT and CDR2 YYREEE (reference sequence). The CDR3 protein is CASSLTDPDTQYF. The CDR3, as DNA: TGTGCCAGCAGCTTGACAGATCCAGATACGCAGTATTTT.

V and J are TRBV25-1 and TRBJ2-4, with TRBD2 matching over 8 bases. Germline CDR1 is MGHDK and CDR2 is SYGVNS. The CDR3 sequence is 12 residues long. The junction had 2 bases not matched to a gene; V was cut back by 5 bases and J by 8 bases. CDR3 in amino acids: CASSPGGDIQYF. The CDR3 region has the DNA TGTGCCAGCAGTCCCGGGGGGGACATTCAGTACTTC.

The chain carries TRBV29-1 and TRBJ2-2, with TRBD1 as a possible D gene (6 bases). Trimming removed 1 base at V and 2 bases at J, with 14 bases between. This CDR3 region has 16 residues. The V gene's germline CDR1 is SQVTM and CDR2 ANQGSEA. The CDR3 DNA reads TGCAGCGTTGAAGTGGGAAGGACAGCAAACACCGGGGAGCTGTTTTTT. Encoded protein: CSVEVGRTANTGELFF.

This rearrangement joins TRBV5-1 to TRBJ2-2; D may be TRBD2 (5 bases). Germline loops: CDR1 SGHRS, CDR2 YFSETQ. V was clipped by 4 bases and J by 4 bases, with 11 bases between them. This CDR3 region has 14 residues. The CDR3 sequence: CASSPIGSTGELFF. The CDR3, as DNA: TGCGCCAGCAGCCCAATAGGGAGCACCGGGGAGCTGTTTTTT.

The V gene is TRBV14, the J gene TRBJ1-4, with 8 bases that match TRBD1. V was pared by 3 bases and J by 8 bases, with 8 bases of the junction left unmatched. Germline-derived CDR1 and CDR2 are SGHDN and FVKESK. This CDR3 spans 15 amino acids. The CDR3 coding sequence is TGTGCCAGCAGCCACCTGGACAGGGTAGGAGAAAAACTGTTTTTT. Amino acids: CASSHLDRVGEKLFF.

The V call is TRBV6-5, the J call TRBJ1-5, with D maybe TRBD1 (5 bases). Looked up from germline, CDR1 is MNHEY and CDR2 is SVGAGI. Deletions cut 8 bases from V and 2 bases from J, with 13 bases between. There are 14 residues in the CDR3. The CDR3 coding sequence is TGTGCCAGCTCCCAGGGATTAGGCAATCAGCCCCAGCATTTT. This sequence encodes CASSQGLGNQPQHF.

The chain uses TRBV5-6 and TRBJ2-7; D is possibly TRBD1 (5 bases). The CDR3 spans 13 residues. Trimming pared 2 bases from V and 2 bases from J, leaving 8 bases between. Germline V CDR1 and CDR2: SGHDT, YYEEEE. Here the CDR3 reads CASSFTGTYEQYF. The CDR3 region has the DNA TGTGCCAGCAGCTTCACAGGAACCTACGAGCAGTACTTC.

V is TRBV9 and J is TRBJ2-7; no reliable D call. CDR3 length: 15 residues. Germline V gene sequence: CDR1 SGDLS, CDR2 YYNGEE. V dropped 0 bases and J dropped 1 base, with 11 bases sitting between them. The CDR3 reads CASSVGSHLSYEQYF. CDR3 DNA: TGTGCCAGCAGCGTAGGCAGTCACCTTTCCTACGAGCAGTACTTC. Together with reference TRBV9 and TRBJ2-7, the CDR3 gives the full variable domain: DSGVTQTPKHLITATGQRVTLRCSPRSGDLSVYWYQQSLDQGLQFLIQYYNGEERAKGNILERFSAQQFPDLHSELNLSSLELGDSALYFCASSVGSHLSYEQYFGPGTRLTVT.

The rearrangement joins TRBV18 to TRBJ1-1, with D perhaps TRBD1 (6 bases). Looked up from germline, CDR1 is KGHSH and CDR2 is LQKENI. This CDR3 region has 12 residues. Trimming took off 3 bases at V and 7 bases at J, with 9 bases between the two ends. The CDR3 bases are TGTGCCAGCTCACCGGACAGCTATGAAGCTTTCTTT. This translates into CASSPDSYEAFF.

The J gene is TRBJ1-1, the V gene TRBV12-5; D is uncertain. V was trimmed by 6 bases and J by 3 bases, leaving 20 bases between them. Germline CDR1 and CDR2: LGHNT and FRNRAP. The CDR3 consists of 16 residues. CDR3 in DNA: TGTGCTAGTGGCCTCTTCGGCGCGGCGACCGACACTGAAGCTTTCTTT. Translating it yields CASGLFGAATDTEAFF.

The chain has TRBV19 and TRBJ1-2; D not certain. V was shortened by 6 bases and J by 0 bases, with 8 bases between the two germline ends. In germline, CDR1 is LNHDA, CDR2 SQIVND (reference sequence). CDR3 length equals 13 residues. The DNA of the CDR3 is TGTGCCAGTAGGCAGGAGGCTAACTATGGCTACACCTTC. Translation: CASRQEANYGYTF.

The V call is TRBV29-1, the J call TRBJ2-5, with TRBD1 matching over 11 bases. This CDR3 region has 13 residues. The J segment lost 4 bases and the V segment lost 8 bases, leaving 6 bases of the junction unmatched. Germline CDR1 and CDR2: SQVTM and ANQGSEA. CDR3 loop: CSSTGQGGETQYF. The CDR3 DNA sequence: TGCAGCTCCACGGGACAGGGGGGAGAGACCCAGTACTTC.